Presented here are 27 T cell receptor beta chains from one specimen sequenced in a study of blood T cells in healthy people across ages. Sample-barcoded 5' priming and a J-beta primer mix drove a second PCR of about 6 to 11 cycles. TCRdb fed the 5' RACE reads into MiXCR, producing one record per CDR3 protein. This sample carries about 760,000 distinct CDR3 sequences, around 25% of them seen once, and the ten largest clones take roughly a tenth. A further study also used this sample, focusing on T cells of mothers and their children.

The sequenced sample consisted of blood. These receptors were taken from a boy younger than 18 in good health.

The chain recombines TRBV7-2 with TRBJ2-3; 13 nucleotides line up with TRBD2. The junction had 4 bases not matched to a gene; V was cut back by 5 bases and J by 5 bases. The CDR3 sequence is 15 residues long. Germline-derived CDR1 and CDR2 are SGHTA and FQGNSA. The CDR3 loop is CASSTSGGAVDTQYF. DNA of the CDR3: TGTGCCAGCAGCACTAGCGGGGGGGCCGTAGATACGCAGTATTTT.

This clonotype was detected only a few times. CDR3 region: CASTVSNSETQYF. The CDR3 bases are TGTGCCAGTACAGTTTCCAACTCGGAGACCCAGTACTTC. V and J are TRBV6-6 and TRBJ2-5, with D uncertain. Per the germline V gene, CDR1 is MNHNY and CDR2 is SVGAGI (reference sequence). The germline V and J ends were trimmed by 9 bases and 5 bases, with 16 bases remaining between them. The CDR3 covers 13 residues.

This clonotype has just a few counts. The genes are TRBV28 and TRBJ2-4; 7 bases line up with TRBD1. V lost 7 bases and J lost 4; bases outside the gene matches: 7. Germline V gene data show CDR1 as MDHEN and CDR2 as SYDVKM. The CDR3 runs to 14 residues. CDR3 amino acids: CASIGGRVKNIQYF. The CDR3 coding sequence is TGTGCCAGCATAGGGGGCAGGGTAAAAAACATTCAGTACTTC.

This clonotype has only one observation. As DNA, the CDR3 is TGTGCCAGCAGTTTTCCAGGGGCTTACCACGAGCAGTACTTC. As protein: CASSFPGAYHEQYF. The chain links TRBV12-3 or TRBV12-4 to TRBJ2-7; a possible D gene is TRBD1 (6 bases). V shed 3 bases and J shed 5 bases, with 14 bases lying between them. This CDR3 region has 14 residues.

This chain links TRBV12-3 or TRBV12-4 with TRBJ2-3; D is undetermined. The V end was cut by 4 bases, the J end by 5 bases, with 10 bases between. This CDR3 contains 13 residues. CDR3: CASSSPTGDTQYF. For the CDR3, the DNA is TGTGCCAGCAGTTCCCCCACCGGAGATACGCAGTATTTT.

The V gene is TRBV11-2, the J gene TRBJ2-2; possibly TRBD1 for D (5 bases). The CDR3 has 13 residues. V lost 0 bases and J lost 7, with 6 bases in between. Per germline, CDR1 SGHAT and CDR2 FQNNGV. Written as DNA, the CDR3 is TGTGCCAGCAGCTTAGATCAGGGCGGGGAGCTGTTTTTT. Protein product: CASSLDQGGELFF.

The chain joins TRBV11-2 to TRBJ2-1; D uncertain. V was shortened by 0 bases and J by 9 bases, with 21 bases between the two germline ends. Germline V gene data show CDR1 as SGHAT and CDR2 as FQNNGV. The CDR3 spans 17 residues. The DNA of the CDR3 is TGTGCCAGCAGCTTAGATCAACCCGGACCCGGAGTCGGTGAGCAGTTCTTC. Translated: CASSLDQPGPGVGEQFF.

This clonotype has just a few counts. CDR3 loop: CASSLVKETQYF. The CDR3 coding sequence is TGTGCCAGCAGCTTGGTGAAAGAGACCCAGTACTTC. The chain has TRBV13 and TRBJ2-5; D uncertain. CDR3 size: 12 residues. Germline loops: CDR1 PRHDT, CDR2 FYEKMQ (reference sequence). V dropped 3 bases and J dropped 3 bases, with 5 bases sitting between them.

This clonotype was counted between two and nine times. The gene calls are TRBV27 and TRBJ2-7; D is uncertain. Germline loops: CDR1 MNHEY, CDR2 SMNVEV (reference sequence). There are 13 residues in the CDR3. V gave up 5 bases and J gave up 1 base, with 9 bases separating them. CDR3 nucleotides: TGTGCCAGCAGTATAGCTGTATCCTACGAGCAGTACTTC. The encoded protein is CASSIAVSYEQYF.

The chain is built from TRBV5-1 and TRBJ2-1; 7 nucleotides agree with TRBD2. The junction had 10 bases not matched to a gene; V was cut back by 10 bases and J by 0 bases. The CDR3 contains 15 residues. The germline gives CDR1 SGHRS, CDR2 YFSETQ. The CDR3 coding sequence is TGCGCCTCGGCTATTTCTAGCGGCTCCTACAATGAGCAGTTCTTC. The encoded protein is CASAISSGSYNEQFF.

This clonotype occurred a few times. This rearrangement joins TRBV28 to TRBJ2-5; D might be TRBD2 (5 bases). The end of the DNA aligns better with TRBJ2-1, so the J call may be wrong. Germline CDR1 and CDR2: MDHEN and SYDVKM. This CDR3 spans 16 amino acids. As DNA, the CDR3 is TGTGCCAGCAGTTTATACGGGGTAAAGGTTTACAATGAGCAGTTCTTC. It is translated as CASSLYGVKVYNEQFF.

The chain employs TRBV7-9 and TRBJ2-1, with D possibly being TRBD1 or TRBD2 (5 bases each). Germline lookup yields CDR1 SEHNR and CDR2 FQNEAQ (reference sequence). V was cut by 5 bases and J by 10 bases, with 15 bases left in between. The CDR3 loop spans 13 amino acids. The CDR3 is CASSPTPGQEQFF. CDR3 in DNA: TGTGCCAGCAGCCCTACGCCGGGGCAAGAGCAGTTCTTC.

This clonotype has a single count. Mismatch with germline at one junction end may stem from a read error. V is TRBV5-1 and J is TRBJ2-2; D call uncertain. Germline CDR1 SGHRS, CDR2 YFSETQ. The CDR3 totals 15 residues. CDR3 nucleotide sequence: TGCGCCGGCAGCTTGGTAACTCGGAACACCGGGGAGCTGTTTTTT. Translated: CAGSLVTRNTGELFF.

The chain employs TRBV2 and TRBJ2-5; TRBD2 is a possible D gene (6 bases). CDR1 and CDR2 from the germline V gene are SNHLY and FYNNEI. The CDR3 is 14 amino acids. V was pared by 1 base and J by 5 bases, with 11 bases between. CDR3 loop: CASSEVRETETQYF. Written as DNA, the CDR3 is TGTGCCAGCAGTGAAGTACGGGAGACGGAGACCCAGTACTTC.

This clonotype was counted between two and nine times. The CDR3 sequence: CASSPWTSSDEQYF. The CDR3 DNA follows: TGTGCCAGCAGCCCCTGGACTAGCAGCGACGAGCAGTACTTC. The V gene is TRBV7-9, the J gene TRBJ2-7; 8 nucleotides align to TRBD2. The CDR3 sequence is 14 residues long. The V segment lost 5 bases and the J segment 5 bases; nucleotides outside the gene matches: 8. Germline V gene lookup returns CDR1 SEHNR and CDR2 FQNEAQ (reference sequence).

This clonotype was seen more than once but under ten times. The rearrangement uses TRBV18 and TRBJ2-7, with TRBD1 matching over 9 bases. With V trimmed by 6 bases and J by 4 bases, 7 bases remained unmatched. From germline, CDR1 is KGHSH and CDR2 LQKENI. CDR3 length: 14 amino acids. The CDR3: CASSPKGTGYEQYF. CDR3 nucleotides: TGTGCCAGCTCGCCAAAGGGGACAGGGTACGAGCAGTACTTC.

The chain links TRBV7-6 to TRBJ2-3, with 11 bases lining up with TRBD1. The V gene's germline CDR1 is SGHVS and CDR2 FNYEAQ. The CDR3 is 18 residues long. V was clipped by 2 bases and J by 2 bases; unmatched bases: 9. The CDR3 region is CASSLSPGTGGNTDTQYF. The CDR3 nucleotides are TGTGCCAGCAGCTTATCTCCAGGGACAGGGGGTAACACAGATACGCAGTATTTT.

This clonotype showed up just a few times. The rearrangement uses TRBV3-1 and TRBJ1-2; 8 bases agree with TRBD1. From germline, CDR1 is LGHDT and CDR2 YNNKEL (reference sequence). The J segment lost 6 bases and the V segment lost 4 bases, leaving 4 bases of the junction unmatched. This CDR3 region has 13 residues. The CDR3 here is CASSRTGRDGYTF. The CDR3 bases are TGTGCCAGCAGCCGGACAGGGAGAGATGGCTACACCTTC.

This clonotype was counted only a few times. The chain employs TRBV7-2 and TRBJ2-7; TRBD2 agrees at 14 bases. Unmatched junction bases numbered 11, after V lost 4 bases and J lost 3 bases. The CDR3 spans 18 residues. Germline V CDR1 and CDR2: SGHTA, FQGNSA. The CDR3 DNA reads TGTGCCAGCAGCTCCGGACTAGCGGGAGGCAAGGGAGACTACGAGCAGTACTTC. It yields the protein CASSSGLAGGKGDYEQYF.

The chain carries TRBV20-1 and TRBJ1-2, with TRBD1 identical over 8 bases. V shed 0 bases and J 8 bases; nucleotides not matched to a gene: 5. Germline V gene sequence: CDR1 DFQATT, CDR2 SNEGSKA (reference sequence). This CDR3 has 13 residues. The DNA for the CDR3 is TGCAGTGCTAGAGATACAGGGGGAGTAGGCTACACCTTC. Translation: CSARDTGGVGYTF.

This clonotype was picked up a small number of times. This sequence joins TRBV27 and TRBJ2-7; D not resolved. V was cut by 5 bases and J by 1 base, with 15 bases left in between. Germline V gene lookup returns CDR1 MNHEY and CDR2 SMNVEV (reference sequence). The CDR3 totals 15 residues. The DNA of the CDR3 is TGTGCCAGCAGTCCCCTTCTTGGCCAATCCTACGAGCAGTACTTC. Its translation is CASSPLLGQSYEQYF.

This chain uses TRBV28 with TRBJ2-5; D not resolved. The closer fit of TRBJ2-1 to the DNA end suggests the J call may be wrong. Germline CDR1 reads MDHEN; CDR2 reads SYDVKM. The CDR3 contains 13 residues. CDR3 in amino acids: CASSSSTLGEQFF. CDR3 bases: TGTGCCAGCAGTTCCTCGACCCTGGGGGAGCAGTTCTTC.

There are a few counts of this clonotype. The chain joins TRBV5-1 to TRBJ1-4; D remains unclear. This CDR3 comprises 14 residues. Trimming removed 1 base from V and 5 bases from J, with 9 bases in between. Germline CDR1 SGHRS, CDR2 YFSETQ. DNA of the CDR3: TGCGCCAGCAGCTTGTTTGAACCGAATGAAAAACTGTTTTTT. This encodes CASSLFEPNEKLFF.

This clonotype was observed a few times. V gene TRBV15 combines with J gene TRBJ1-3; D is perhaps TRBD1 (5 bases). There are 14 residues in the CDR3. V was shortened by 3 bases and J by 12 bases, with 18 bases between the two germline ends. Germline CDR1 and CDR2: LNHNV and YYDKDF (reference sequence). The CDR3 spells CATSRDRTPRGIYF. The CDR3 DNA sequence: TGTGCCACCAGCAGGGACCGGACACCCCGTGGCATATATTTT.

This clonotype was found a few times. This chain links TRBV3-1 with TRBJ2-7; 8 bases line up with TRBD2. The CDR3 contains 17 residues. Unmatched junction bases numbered 15, after V lost 4 bases and J lost 4 bases. The germline V gene encodes CDR1 LGHDT and CDR2 YNNKEL (reference sequence). CDR3 sequence reads: CASSPPGGLVETYEQYF. For the CDR3, the DNA is TGTGCCAGCAGCCCCCCGGGGGGGTTGGTGGAAACATACGAGCAGTACTTC.

V and J are TRBV12-3 or TRBV12-4 and TRBJ2-5; 9 nucleotides match TRBD2. V dropped 4 bases and J dropped 4; count of bases not matched to a gene: 10. The CDR3 extends over 16 amino acids. The CDR3, as DNA: TGTGCCAGCAGTTCCTGGGAGCGGGGGGTGGGAGAGACCCAGTACTTC. As protein: CASSSWERGVGETQYF.

This clonotype appeared a few times. The chain uses TRBV20-1 and TRBJ2-1; possibly TRBD2 for D (5 bases). The CDR3 is made up of 15 amino acids. Per germline, CDR1 DFQATT and CDR2 SNEGSKA (reference sequence). V was pared by 3 bases and J by 3 bases, with 15 bases between. CDR3 sequence: CSARTNGGIYNEQFF. In DNA, the CDR3 is TGCAGTGCTAGGACTAATGGCGGAATCTACAATGAGCAGTTCTTC.